The T cell receptor (beta chain) under discussion was sequenced for a study of T cells expressing NK-cell markers (dated by TCRdb to about 2020). Study-level background: In sorted CD3+CD56+NKG2C+, CD3+CD56+NKG2C- and CD3+CD56-NKG2C+ T-cell subsets from several donors, TCR beta-chain repertoires were profiled. Among the eight sequenced donors, only one was HCMV-seronegative, while the other seven were HCMV-seropositive. The eight sequenced donors were randomly selected healthy volunteers, three men and five women. The libraries were sequenced on Illumina HiSeq 2000/2500, MiSeq or NextSeq, producing 2 x 150 bp reads. What the work shows at the level of the full study, not this receptor alone: Those dominant clonotypes were again the most abundant among CD3+CD56-NKG2C+ cells in a few donors, at roughly 28.3-65%. It remained unclear whether the expanded NKG2C-expressing T cell clones were specific for HCMV antigens. In six donors, the dominant CD3+CD56+NKG2C+ clonotypes were among the top 10 CD8+ clonotypes and accounted for roughly 1.0-8% of CD8+ T cells.

The CDR3 covers 12 residues, taking in both the cysteine and the phenylalanine. DNA for this receptor is not on file. The germline V gene provides CDR1 WSHSY and CDR2 SAAADI. These reads were obtained on an Illumina HiSeq 2000. The TCR beta cDNA libraries were made using 5'RACE template switching, a step that added both a universal primer site and unique molecular identifiers. Priming for cDNA synthesis came from the TCR beta constant segment, and two successive PCR amplification steps followed. In the authors' own workflow: MIGEC handled demultiplexing of the reads and grouping by UMI, while MiTCR was used to assemble and quantify clonotypes. To remove erroneous sequences, TCR cDNA sequences were retained only when supported by two or more reads. Downstream repertoire analysis used the tcR package, and clonotypes were matched across fractions by CDR3 nucleotide sequence plus V segment. VDJmatch was used to annotate antigen specificity against VDJdb, with one amino acid substitution allowed in CDR3. After the reads were reprocessed by TCRdb, one entry was made per CDR3 protein sequence, with no DNA. TCRdb's processing, not the study's, gives the V and J calls here. The data table for this sample lists some 110,000 distinct CDR3 sequences. The ten largest clones add up to 15% to 20% of the sample.

To note about this clonotype: Its antigen target is currently unknown.

A commercial ELISA kit detecting HCMV-specific IgG in serum was used to determine HCMV serostatus. Peripheral blood mononuclear cells were isolated from blood by Ficoll density gradient centrifugation. The V and J genes are TRBV10-2 and TRBJ2-3; TCRdb gives TRBD1 as the D gene, but with no DNA this cannot be confirmed. The sequencing sample was made of blood T cells: a sorted CD56 or NKG2C T cell subset, CD4+ or CD8+ T cells, or bulk PBMC T cells (not recorded which). The TCR sequence derives from a woman between 18 and 70 years old in good health. The CDR3 is CAGGGGKDTQYF.